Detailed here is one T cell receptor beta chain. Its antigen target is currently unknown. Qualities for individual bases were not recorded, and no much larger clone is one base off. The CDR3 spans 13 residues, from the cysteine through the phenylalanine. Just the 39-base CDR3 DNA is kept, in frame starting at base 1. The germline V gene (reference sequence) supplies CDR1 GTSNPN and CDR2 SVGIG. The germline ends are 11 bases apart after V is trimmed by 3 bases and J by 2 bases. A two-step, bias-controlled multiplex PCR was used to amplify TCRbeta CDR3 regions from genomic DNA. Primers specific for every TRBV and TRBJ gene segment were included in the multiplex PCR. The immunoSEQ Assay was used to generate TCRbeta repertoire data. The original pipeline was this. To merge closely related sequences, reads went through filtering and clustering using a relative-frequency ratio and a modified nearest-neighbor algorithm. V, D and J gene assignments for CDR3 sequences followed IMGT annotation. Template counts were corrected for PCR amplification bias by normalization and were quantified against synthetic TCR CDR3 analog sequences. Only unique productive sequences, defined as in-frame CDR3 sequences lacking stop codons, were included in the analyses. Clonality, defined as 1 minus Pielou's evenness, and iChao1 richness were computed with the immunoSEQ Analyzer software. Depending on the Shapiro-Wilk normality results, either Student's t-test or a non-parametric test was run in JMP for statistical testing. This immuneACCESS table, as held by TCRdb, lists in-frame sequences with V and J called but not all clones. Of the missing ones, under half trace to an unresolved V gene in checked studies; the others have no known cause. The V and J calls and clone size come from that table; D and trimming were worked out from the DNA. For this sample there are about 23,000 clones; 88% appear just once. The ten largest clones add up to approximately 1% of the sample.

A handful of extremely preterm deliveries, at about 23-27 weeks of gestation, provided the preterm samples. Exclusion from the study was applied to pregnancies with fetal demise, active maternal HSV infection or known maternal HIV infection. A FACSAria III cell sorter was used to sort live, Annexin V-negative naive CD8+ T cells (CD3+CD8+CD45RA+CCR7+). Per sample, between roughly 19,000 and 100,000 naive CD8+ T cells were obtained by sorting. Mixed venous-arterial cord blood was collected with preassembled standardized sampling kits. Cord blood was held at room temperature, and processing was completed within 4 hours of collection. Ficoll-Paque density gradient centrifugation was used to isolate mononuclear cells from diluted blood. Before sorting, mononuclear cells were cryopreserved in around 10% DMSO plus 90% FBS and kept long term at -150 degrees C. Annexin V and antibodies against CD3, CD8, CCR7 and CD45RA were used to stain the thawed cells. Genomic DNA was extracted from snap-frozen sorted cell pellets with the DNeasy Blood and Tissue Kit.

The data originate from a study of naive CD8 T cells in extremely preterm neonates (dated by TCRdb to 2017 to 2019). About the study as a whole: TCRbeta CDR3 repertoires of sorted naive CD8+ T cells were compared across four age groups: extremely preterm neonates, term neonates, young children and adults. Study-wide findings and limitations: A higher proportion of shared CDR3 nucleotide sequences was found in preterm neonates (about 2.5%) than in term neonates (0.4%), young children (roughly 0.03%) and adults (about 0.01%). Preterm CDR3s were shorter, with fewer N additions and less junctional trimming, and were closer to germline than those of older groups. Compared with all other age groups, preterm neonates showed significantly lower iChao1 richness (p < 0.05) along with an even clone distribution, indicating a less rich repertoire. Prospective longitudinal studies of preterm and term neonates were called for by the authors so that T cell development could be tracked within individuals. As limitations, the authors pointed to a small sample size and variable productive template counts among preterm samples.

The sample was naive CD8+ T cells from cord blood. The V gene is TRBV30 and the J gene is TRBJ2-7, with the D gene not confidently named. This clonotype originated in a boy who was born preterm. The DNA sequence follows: TGTGCCTGGAGGCAATATCCCCCCTACGAGCAGTACTTC. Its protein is CAWRQYPPYEQYF.